Listed below are T cell receptor beta chains from one sample, sequenced in a study of control samples from healthy donors and cancer patients. Profiling relied on immunoSEQ multiplex PCR, and the TCRdb table lists in-frame clones only, not all of them. The repertoire includes some 140,000 clones, around 94% of them detected once, and around 14% sits in the top ten. The material sequenced was PBMCs. The source is a man between 60 and 70 years old with colorectal cancer. CDR3s include the opening cysteine and the closing phenylalanine or tryptophan. D genes are given only for firm matches. The size of a clone is reported for some rows only, either as once, few or many, or as a class for expanded clones.

v_call: TRBV21-1; d_call: -; clone_size: -; j_call: TRBJ1-6; cdr3_aa: CASSTPGRVKSPLHF; cdr3_nt: TGTGCCAGCAGTACCCCCGGGAGGGTGAAATCACCCCTCCACTTT
v_call: TRBV11-2; d_call: -; clone_size: -; j_call: TRBJ2-7; cdr3_aa: CASSLDRVREQYF; cdr3_nt: TGTGCCAGCAGCTTAGACAGGGTAAGGGAGCAGTACTTC
v_call: TRBV6-6; d_call: TRBD2; clone_size: -; j_call: TRBJ2-7; cdr3_aa: CASSLAGTSVEQYF; cdr3_nt: TGTGCCAGCAGTTTAGCCGGGACTAGTGTTGAGCAGTACTTC
v_call: TRBV7-9; d_call: -; clone_size: -; j_call: TRBJ2-5; cdr3_aa: CASSPRAERETQYF; cdr3_nt: TGTGCCAGCAGCCCCCGGGCTGAGAGGGAGACCCAGTACTTC
v_call: TRBV5-4; d_call: -; clone_size: -; j_call: TRBJ2-2; cdr3_aa: CASSSGQIFGELFF; cdr3_nt: TGTGCCAGCAGCTCCGGACAGATATTCGGGGAGCTGTTTTTT
v_call: TRBV18; d_call: TRBD1; clone_size: -; j_call: TRBJ1-2; cdr3_aa: CASSPGGQGTAGYIF; cdr3_nt: TGTGCCAGCTCCCCTGGGGGACAGGGGACTGCTGGCTACATCTTC
v_call: TRBV13; d_call: -; clone_size: -; j_call: TRBJ2-3; cdr3_aa: CASSLLAGRTSTDTQYF; cdr3_nt: TGTGCCAGCAGCTTACTGGCCGGGCGTACAAGCACAGATACGCAGTATTTT
v_call: TRBV19; d_call: -; clone_size: -; j_call: TRBJ1-6; cdr3_aa: CASSPGAYNSPLHF; cdr3_nt: TGTGCCAGTAGTCCAGGGGCCTATAATTCACCCCTCCACTTT
v_call: TRBV5-4; d_call: -; clone_size: -; j_call: TRBJ2-1; cdr3_aa: CASSLNYRERSNEQFF; cdr3_nt: TGTGCCAGCAGCTTGAATTATAGGGAGCGATCTAATGAGCAGTTCTTC
v_call: TRBV27; d_call: TRBD1; clone_size: -; j_call: TRBJ2-7; cdr3_aa: CASSPDRAYEQYF; cdr3_nt: TGTGCCAGCAGCCCCGACAGGGCCTACGAGCAGTACTTC
v_call: TRBV30; d_call: -; clone_size: -; j_call: TRBJ1-4; cdr3_aa: CAWSVAWGTTNEKLFF; cdr3_nt: TGTGCCTGGAGTGTAGCATGGGGCACGACTAATGAAAAACTGTTTTTT
v_call: TRBV5-8; d_call: -; clone_size: once; j_call: TRBJ1-1; cdr3_aa: CASSNGNTEAFF; cdr3_nt: TGTGCCAGCAGCAACGGGAACACTGAAGCTTTCTTT
v_call: TRBV19; d_call: -; clone_size: -; j_call: TRBJ1-5; cdr3_aa: CASSRQINQPQHF; cdr3_nt: TGTGCCAGTAGTCGACAGATAAATCAGCCCCAGCATTTT
v_call: TRBV2; d_call: TRBD1; clone_size: few; j_call: TRBJ1-2; cdr3_aa: CASSGTGANYGYTF; cdr3_nt: TGTGCCAGCAGCGGGACAGGGGCCAACTATGGCTACACCTTC
v_call: TRBV5-1; d_call: -; clone_size: -; j_call: TRBJ1-1; cdr3_aa: CASSLQAGVNTEAFF; cdr3_nt: TGCGCCAGCAGCTTGCAGGCAGGGGTGAACACTGAAGCTTTCTTT
v_call: TRBV6-2/TRBV6-3; d_call: -; clone_size: few; j_call: TRBJ1-2; cdr3_aa: CASSYRRPGYGYTF; cdr3_nt: TGTGCCAGCAGTTACAGGCGCCCGGGCTATGGCTACACCTTC
v_call: TRBV14; d_call: -; clone_size: -; j_call: TRBJ2-1; cdr3_aa: CASSQDQVVKNEQFF; cdr3_nt: TGTGCCAGCAGCCAAGATCAGGTGGTGAAGAATGAGCAGTTCTTC
v_call: TRBV5-5; d_call: TRBD1; clone_size: -; j_call: TRBJ2-7; cdr3_aa: CASSLYDRGSYEQYF; cdr3_nt: TGTGCCAGCAGCCTCTACGACAGGGGGTCCTACGAGCAGTACTTC
v_call: TRBV5-1; d_call: -; clone_size: -; j_call: TRBJ2-3; cdr3_aa: CASSFATSDRTDTQYF; cdr3_nt: TGCGCCAGCAGCTTCGCCACCAGCGACCGCACAGATACGCAGTATTTT
v_call: TRBV3-1/TRBV3-2; d_call: -; clone_size: -; j_call: TRBJ2-2; cdr3_aa: CASSPRSAGELFF; cdr3_nt: TGTGCCAGCAGCCCTCGCAGCGCCGGGGAGCTGTTTTTT
v_call: TRBV2; d_call: TRBD1; clone_size: once; j_call: TRBJ1-3; cdr3_aa: CASRDRAFASGNTIYF; cdr3_nt: TGTGCCAGCAGGGACAGGGCCTTCGCCTCTGGAAACACCATATATTTT
v_call: TRBV7-2; d_call: TRBD2; clone_size: -; j_call: TRBJ2-5; cdr3_aa: CASSLLLAGQETQYF; cdr3_nt: TGTGCCAGCAGCTTACTCCTAGCGGGGCAAGAGACCCAGTACTTC
v_call: TRBV5-4; d_call: -; clone_size: -; j_call: TRBJ1-5; cdr3_aa: CASSLVGSNQPQHF; cdr3_nt: TGTGCCAGCAGCTTGGTAGGTAGCAATCAGCCCCAGCATTTT
v_call: TRBV7-6; d_call: TRBD2; clone_size: once; j_call: TRBJ2-7; cdr3_aa: CASSLGGGSSYEQYF; cdr3_nt: TGTGCCAGCAGCTTAGGCGGGGGGTCCTCCTACGAGCAGTACTTC
v_call: TRBV10-3; d_call: TRBD1; clone_size: -; j_call: TRBJ2-5; cdr3_aa: CAISPDRGQETQYF; cdr3_nt: TGTGCCATCAGTCCTGACAGGGGCCAAGAGACCCAGTACTTC
v_call: TRBV12-3/TRBV12-4; d_call: -; clone_size: once; j_call: TRBJ1-2; cdr3_aa: CASSNNYGYTF; cdr3_nt: TGTGCCAGCAGTAACAACTATGGCTACACCTTC
v_call: TRBV25-1; d_call: -; clone_size: -; j_call: TRBJ2-1; cdr3_aa: CASSEVGPRTEQFF; cdr3_nt: TGTGCCAGCAGTGAAGTGGGGCCCCGAACAGAGCAGTTCTTC
v_call: TRBV14; d_call: -; clone_size: -; j_call: TRBJ1-2; cdr3_aa: CASSPRQDYGYTF; cdr3_nt: TGTGCCAGCAGCCCCCGACAGGACTATGGCTACACCTTC
v_call: TRBV29-1; d_call: -; clone_size: -; j_call: TRBJ2-7; cdr3_aa: CSVDSGSTYEQYF; cdr3_nt: TGCAGCGTTGATTCGGGCTCAACCTACGAGCAGTACTTC
v_call: TRBV3-1/TRBV3-2; d_call: -; clone_size: -; j_call: TRBJ1-2; cdr3_aa: CASSQAGAGGYTF; cdr3_nt: TGTGCCAGCAGCCAAGCGGGGGCAGGAGGCTACACCTTC
v_call: TRBV4-3; d_call: -; clone_size: -; j_call: TRBJ1-2; cdr3_aa: CASSQAGHYGYTF; cdr3_nt: TGCGCCAGCAGCCAAGCTGGACACTATGGCTACACCTTC
v_call: TRBV3-1/TRBV3-2; d_call: -; clone_size: -; j_call: TRBJ1-1; cdr3_aa: CASSQDKGIQGAFF; cdr3_nt: TGTGCCAGCAGCCAAGATAAGGGCATCCAGGGAGCTTTCTTT
v_call: TRBV7-2; d_call: TRBD2; clone_size: -; j_call: TRBJ2-7; cdr3_aa: CASSTGLAPYEQYF; cdr3_nt: TGTGCCAGCAGCACGGGACTAGCCCCCTACGAGCAGTACTTC
v_call: TRBV7-2; d_call: -; clone_size: -; j_call: TRBJ2-1; cdr3_aa: CASSFDSINNEQFF; cdr3_nt: TGTGCCAGCAGCTTCGACAGTATCAACAATGAGCAGTTCTTC
v_call: TRBV11-2; d_call: -; clone_size: -; j_call: TRBJ2-3; cdr3_aa: CASSSPSGSPDTQYF; cdr3_nt: TGTGCCAGCAGCTCGCCTTCGGGGAGCCCAGATACGCAGTATTTT
v_call: TRBV7-9; d_call: TRBD1; clone_size: -; j_call: TRBJ2-5; cdr3_aa: CASSVTGGGETQYF; cdr3_nt: TGTGCCAGCAGCGTGACAGGGGGTGGAGAGACCCAGTACTTC
v_call: TRBV19; d_call: TRBD1; clone_size: -; j_call: TRBJ1-6; cdr3_aa: CASSIQGAGYNSPLHF; cdr3_nt: TGTGCCAGTAGTATACAGGGGGCAGGCTATAATTCACCCCTCCACTTT
v_call: TRBV7-9; d_call: TRBD1; clone_size: -; j_call: TRBJ1-4; cdr3_aa: CASNQGGSGEKLFF; cdr3_nt: TGTGCCAGCAATCAGGGGGGCTCAGGCGAAAAACTGTTTTTT
v_call: TRBV19; d_call: -; clone_size: few; j_call: TRBJ2-1; cdr3_aa: CASSRAGLGNEQFF; cdr3_nt: TGTGCCAGTAGTCGGGCAGGGTTGGGCAATGAGCAGTTCTTC
v_call: TRBV6-5; d_call: TRBD2; clone_size: -; j_call: TRBJ2-3; cdr3_aa: CATPRERGGTDTQYF; cdr3_nt: TGTGCCACTCCCAGGGAGCGGGGGGGCACAGATACGCAGTATTTT